The 2 T cell receptor beta chains reported below all come from one sample, sequenced in a study of blood T cell repertoires in COVID-19. TCRdb's table, derived via immunoSEQ multiplex PCR, lists solely in-frame clones and lacks some. The sample contains fewer than 250,000 clones, 85% to 95% of which appear only once. The sample taken for sequencing was peripheral blood. These receptors were collected from a man in his thirties or forties with COVID-19, enrolled during active disease.

The chain uses TRBV7-5 and TRBJ1-2. TRBV7-5 is flagged as a pseudogene. CDR3 size: 15 residues. The CDR3 DNA reads as TGTGTCAGAAGCTTAATCCCGAGCGCTAACTATGGCTACACCTTC. This encodes CVRSLIPSANYGYTF.

V usage is TRBV7-9 and J usage is TRBJ2-7, with a possible D match to TRBD2 (6 bases). The CDR3 totals 13 residues. With 1 base removed from V and 5 bases from J, the gap between germline ends came to 9 bases. CDR1 and CDR2 (germline): SEHNR, FQNEAQ (reference sequence). DNA for the CDR3: TGTGCCAGCAGCTTAGAATCGGGGGACGAGCAGTACTTC. Translated: CASSLESGDEQYF.